This T cell receptor beta chain stems from a study of Ad26.COV2.S vaccination and SARS-CoV-2 variants. Turning to the study itself: Donor was one of the participants in the Ad26.COV2.S arm of the COV1001 trial. Into the muscle, Ad26.COV2.S was dosed once or twice, 56 days apart. General study results and limits: Participants given vaccine showed non-spike TCR breadth similar to that of placebo recipients.

Treatment defined: some 20 received Ad26.COV2.S at low or high dose, single or two shots; several received placebo; per-sample allocation not given. Day 63 after the first vaccine or placebo injection was the time point for sampling. The individual, an adult aged 18-55 years, was a donor in Boston. A note on this clone: Its antigen is still unknown.

Only in-frame clones appear in the TCRdb table, and some are missing; sequencing was by immunoSEQ multiplex PCR. The sample shows hundreds of thousands of clones, around nine tenths of them seen only once. V lost 4 bases, J lost 1 base, and 4 bases lay in between. The germline gives CDR1 SQVTM, CDR2 ANQGSEA. The CDR3 is made up of 11 amino acids. The material was peripheral blood, obtained in a trial of Ad26.COV2.S vaccine versus placebo. The chain is built from TRBV29-1 and TRBJ1-1; D unclear. The source is a person between 18 and 65 years old who received the Ad26.COV2.S COVID-19 vaccine or a placebo. CDR3 DNA: TGCAGCGTTGGCCGGAACACTGAAGCTTTCTTT. Translation: CSVGRNTEAFF. Full variable domain (rest looked up from reference TRBV29-1 and TRBJ1-1): SAVISQKPSRDICQRGTSLTIQCQVDSQVTMMFWYRQQPGQSLTLIATANQGSEATYESGFVIDKFPISRPNLTFSTLTVSNMSPEDSSIYLCSVGRNTEAFFGQGTRLTVV.